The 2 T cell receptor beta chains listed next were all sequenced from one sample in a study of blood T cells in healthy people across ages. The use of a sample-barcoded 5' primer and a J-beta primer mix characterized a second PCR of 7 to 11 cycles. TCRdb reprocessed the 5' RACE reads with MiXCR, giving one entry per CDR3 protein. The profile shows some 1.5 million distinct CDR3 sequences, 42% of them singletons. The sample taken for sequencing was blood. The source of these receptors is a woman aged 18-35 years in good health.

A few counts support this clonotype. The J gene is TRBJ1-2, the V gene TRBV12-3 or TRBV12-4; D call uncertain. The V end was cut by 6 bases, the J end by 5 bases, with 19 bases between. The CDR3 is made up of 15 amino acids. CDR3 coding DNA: TGTGCCAGCAGGCCAGGCCGGGCCACGGCTTATGGCTACACCTTC. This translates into CASRPGRATAYGYTF.

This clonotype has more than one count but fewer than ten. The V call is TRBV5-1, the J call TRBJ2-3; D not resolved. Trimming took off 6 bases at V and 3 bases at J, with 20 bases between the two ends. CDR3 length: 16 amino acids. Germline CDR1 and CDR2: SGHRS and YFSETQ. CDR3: CASKRGTLRMTDTQYF. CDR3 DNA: TGCGCCAGCAAGCGCGGCACCCTTAGGATGACAGATACGCAGTATTTT.